This is a list of T cell receptor beta chains from one sample in a study of cytomegalovirus exposure and HLA in healthy donors. The repertoire was sequenced with immunoSEQ multiplex PCR; TCRdb's copy has only in-frame clones and lacks some. The sample lists approximately 160,000 clones, roughly nine tenths occurring once. The sample consisted of PBMCs. The source of these receptors is a woman under 40 in good health and CMV-seronegative. Both conserved end residues are part of each CDR3. The order of the fields is V gene, J gene, CDR3 protein.

V gene: TRBV6-6
J gene: TRBJ2-7
CDR3 protein: CASSHPSTGDEQYF

V gene: TRBV28
J gene: TRBJ1-2
CDR3 protein: CASSLPTGTAYGYTF

V gene: TRBV10-3
J gene: TRBJ2-2
CDR3 protein: CATVKRGPNTGELFF

V gene: TRBV6-6
J gene: TRBJ1-1
CDR3 protein: CASSRQGPNTEAFF

V gene: TRBV29-1
J gene: TRBJ1-1
CDR3 protein: CSASTGVREAFF

V gene: TRBV19
J gene: TRBJ2-4
CDR3 protein: CASSPGRAQNIQYF

V gene: TRBV14
J gene: TRBJ1-2
CDR3 protein: CASSQDLRVHGYTF

V gene: TRBV10-3
J gene: TRBJ1-2
CDR3 protein: CAISKTGVNYGYTF

V gene: TRBV10-3
J gene: TRBJ2-3
CDR3 protein: CATTLAGGPTDTQYF

V gene: TRBV4-2
J gene: TRBJ1-2
CDR3 protein: CASSQEMTGQYGYTF

V gene: TRBV5-6
J gene: TRBJ2-7
CDR3 protein: CASSLVSGRASAYEQYF

V gene: TRBV29-1
J gene: TRBJ2-7
CDR3 protein: CSVTTRGLSEQYF